This passage covers 6 T cell receptor beta chains from one sample sequenced in a study of cytomegalovirus exposure and HLA in healthy donors. PCR amplification relied on 60 Vbeta primers (plus 13 Jbeta primers). The protocol was immunoSEQ multiplex PCR, while the TCRdb copy is restricted to in-frame clones and leaves out a portion. The sample lists 200,000 to 250,000 clones; roughly 91% were seen once. Sequences were obtained from PBMCs. The source is a woman in her late teens or twenties in good health and CMV-seronegative.

This clone was detected only once. The chain uses TRBV12-1 and TRBJ2-7; the D call of TRBD1 is as the table states it, not checked on the DNA. TRBV12-1 is given as a pseudogene. The CDR3 sequence is 15 residues long. The CDR3 loop reads CASRSDEQGAFEQYF. CDR3 sequence (DNA): TGTGCCAGCAGATCCGACGAACAGGGGGCATTTGAGCAGTACTTC.

The chain joins TRBV9 to TRBJ1-2; tentatively, D is TRBD1 (6 bases). V was shortened by 0 bases and J by 1 base, with 10 bases between the two germline ends. The CDR3 is 15 amino acids. Germline V gene sequence: CDR1 SGDLS, CDR2 YYNGEE. CDR3 region: CASSVAMDSNYGYTF. The CDR3 DNA is TGTGCCAGCAGCGTAGCCATGGACAGTAACTATGGCTACACCTTC.

The chain recombines TRBV6-1 with TRBJ1-6; no reliable D call. The CDR3 has 14 residues. The germline CDR1 and CDR2 sequences are MNHNS and SASEGT. Trimming pared 2 bases from V and 8 bases from J, leaving 10 bases between. The CDR3 sequence is CASSEFEGDSPLHF. CDR3 nucleotide sequence: TGTGCCAGCAGTGAATTTGAGGGCGATTCACCCCTCCACTTT.

The genes are TRBV7-6 and TRBJ1-5, with 10 bases fitting TRBD1. Germline CDR1 reads SGHVS; CDR2 reads FNYEAQ. Unmatched junction bases numbered 6, after V lost 1 base and J lost 6 bases. This CDR3 is built from 16 residues. DNA for the CDR3: TGTGCCAGCAGCTTAGAGGGACAGGGGATGAGTCAGCCCCAGCATTTT. Its translation: CASSLEGQGMSQPQHF.

J is TRBJ1-5 and V is TRBV19, with D tentatively TRBD1 (5 bases). The CDR3 has 15 amino acids. CDR1 and CDR2 (germline): LNHDA, SQIVND (reference sequence). Deletions cut 3 bases from V and 0 bases from J, with 9 bases between. CDR3: CASSIDSYSNQPQHF. The CDR3 nucleotides are TGTGCCAGTAGTATCGACAGTTATAGCAATCAGCCCCAGCATTTT.

The chain uses TRBV11-2 and TRBJ1-1; a weak D match, TRBD1 (5 bases). CDR1 is SGHAT, CDR2 FQNNGV, per germline. This CDR3 has 14 residues. Deletions cut 0 bases from V and 4 bases from J, with 9 bases between. In DNA form, the CDR3 reads TGTGCCAGCAGCTTAGAGTCGGGGGTCACTGAAGCTTTCTTT. This gives the protein CASSLESGVTEAFF.